A selection of T cell receptor beta chains follows, all from one sample in a study of beta chain features in type 1 diabetes. The data were produced by immunoSEQ multiplex PCR, yet TCRdb's version contains in-frame clones alone and is incomplete. In the table there are roughly 450,000 clones, over 11% of which are singletons. Sequenced material: naive CD4+ T cells from blood. The receptors come from a man aged 25 to 45 in good health. CDR3s include the opening cysteine and the closing phenylalanine or tryptophan. A D gene is named only where the DNA matches it firmly. Some rows mark clone size as missing; the rest say once, few, many or name a class of expanded clone.

D	V	J	size	CDR3	DNA
-	TRBV27	TRBJ2-1	-	CASSLLGMRSYNEQFF	TGTGCCAGCAGTTTATTAGGGATGAGGTCCTACAATGAGCAGTTCTTC
TRBD2	TRBV7-3	TRBJ2-1	few	CASSLSRLAGRGEQFF	TGTGCCAGCAGCTTATCCCGACTAGCGGGACGGGGTGAGCAGTTCTTC
TRBD2	TRBV7-2	TRBJ2-1	-	CASRHGTRVDEQFF	TGTGCCAGCAGACACGGGACTAGGGTGGATGAGCAGTTCTTC
TRBD1	TRBV7-2	TRBJ1-1	-	CASRPAGTAEAFF	TGTGCCAGCAGGCCCGCCGGGACAGCTGAAGCTTTCTTT
-	TRBV29-1	TRBJ1-2	few	CSVGAGELYGYTF	TGCAGCGTTGGGGCAGGTGAGCTTTATGGCTACACCTTC
-	TRBV7-2	TRBJ1-5	-	CASSLLATTRQPQHF	TGTGCCAGCAGCCTCCTCGCGACTACTCGGCAGCCCCAGCATTTT
-	TRBV7-2	TRBJ2-1	few	CASSPFPPLASNEQFF	TGTGCCAGCAGCCCATTCCCCCCCCTAGCTAGCAATGAGCAGTTCTTC
-	TRBV18	TRBJ1-1	-	CASSPRTQEAFF	TGTGCCAGCTCACCCAGGACCCAAGAAGCTTTCTTT
-	TRBV5-4	TRBJ2-3	few	CASSQEGASTDTQYF	TGCGCCAGCAGCCAAGAAGGCGCCAGTACAGATACGCAGTATTTT
TRBD2	TRBV19	TRBJ2-1	-	CASTLAGGLHDEQFF	TGTGCCAGCACCCTAGCGGGAGGGTTACATGATGAGCAGTTCTTC
-	TRBV4-1	TRBJ2-7	few	CASSQNELYEQYF	TGCGCCAGCAGCCAAAATGAGCTCTACGAGCAGTACTTC
-	TRBV4-3	TRBJ2-1	-	CASSQARGINEQFF	TGCGCCAGCAGCCAAGCTCGGGGGATAAATGAGCAGTTCTTC
-	TRBV5-1	TRBJ2-7	few	CASSLRGRTYEQYF	TGCGCCAGCAGCTTGAGGGGTCGGACCTACGAGCAGTACTTC
-	TRBV30	TRBJ2-5	-	CAWNPGVETQYF	TGTGCCTGGAACCCAGGGGTAGAGACCCAGTACTTC
TRBD2	TRBV9	TRBJ2-1	-	CASSPGLAAPSYNEQFF	TGTGCCAGCAGCCCGGGACTAGCGGCGCCTTCCTACAATGAGCAGTTCTTC
-	TRBV10-3	TRBJ2-5	-	CAIVREAGETQYF	TGTGCCATCGTCAGGGAAGCGGGAGAGACCCAGTACTTC